This TCR beta chain emerged from a study of metastatic and nonmetastatic thyroid tumors. TCRdb reassembled clones from the PCR reads with MiXCR. The table includes tens of thousands of clones, 20% detected once. Prior to thyroid surgery, none of the patients had received any treatment. Germline V lookup: CDR1 KGHSH, CDR2 LQKENI. The CDR3 contains 13 residues. V dropped 8 bases and J dropped 5 bases, with 15 bases sitting between them. Input material: blood. This clonotype originated in a female donor with papillary thyroid cancer or a benign thyroid nodule (not recorded which). Some clones in this sample may be carry-over from other donors' samples. The chain uses TRBV18 and TRBJ1-2, with D perhaps matching TRBD1 (6 bases). CDR3 bases: TGTGCCAGCGGACCACAGGGCGGGTATGGCTACACCTTC. This encodes CASGPQGGYGYTF.